These 26 T cell receptor beta chains share one sample of origin, sequenced in a study of beta chain features in type 1 diabetes. Expressed TCRB transcripts were sequenced because the isolated RNA had all been reverse transcribed beforehand. Clones were sequenced by immunoSEQ multiplex PCR, and TCRdb holds only the in-frame ones, with some missing. The sample includes some 410,000 clones, approximately 15% of them seen just once. The sample taken for sequencing was naive CD4+ T cells from blood. These receptors originate from a man in his thirties or forties in good health.

This clone was found a few times. This chain links TRBV5-1 with TRBJ2-7; 12 bases fit TRBD2. The germline V gene has CDR1 SGHRS and CDR2 YFSETQ. V lost 5 bases and J lost 2; bases outside the gene matches: 11. CDR3 length equals 17 residues. The DNA of the CDR3 is TGCGCCAGCAGGCCCGGGACTAGCGGGTCGTTGGCCTACGAGCAGTACTTC. Its translation: CASRPGTSGSLAYEQYF.

The V call is TRBV9, the J call TRBJ2-1; 12 nucleotides match TRBD2. V gave up 0 bases and J gave up 9 bases; unmatched junction bases: 10. In germline, CDR1 is SGDLS, CDR2 YYNGEE. This CDR3 has 17 amino acids. This chain's CDR3 is CASSVAPASGRAGEQFF. CDR3 nucleotides: TGTGCCAGCAGCGTAGCTCCGGCTAGCGGGAGGGCCGGTGAGCAGTTCTTC.

This clone has just a few counts. The chain employs TRBV6-1 and TRBJ2-5; no clear D. CDR1 MNHNS and CDR2 SASEGT come from the germline V gene. V was trimmed by 0 bases and J by 5 bases, leaving 4 bases between them. The CDR3 contains 12 residues. The CDR3 bases are TGTGCCAGCAGTGAAGCTGGGGAGACCCAGTACTTC. It codes for CASSEAGETQYF.

This clone has just a few counts. V and J are TRBV5-1 and TRBJ2-1; 7 nucleotides agree with TRBD1. With 2 bases clipped from V and 4 bases from J, the junction kept 6 bases outside the gene matches. Germline CDR1 reads SGHRS; CDR2 reads YFSETQ. This CDR3 is built from 15 residues. DNA for the CDR3: TGCGCCAGCAGCTTAATGGGGACAGATTACAATGAGCAGTTCTTC. It specifies CASSLMGTDYNEQFF.

Of note for this clone: Other DNA sequences from this sample encode an identical CDR3 as well. The chain employs TRBV9 and TRBJ2-3, with TRBD2 matching 7 bases. J was trimmed by 2 bases and V by 1 base; bases with no gene match: 1. CDR1 and CDR2 from the germline V gene are SGDLS and YYNGEE. This CDR3 has 14 residues. The CDR3 region has the DNA TGTGCCAGCAGCGTACGGGGGGACACAGATACGCAGTATTTT. It translates to CASSVRGDTDTQYF.

The chain is built from TRBV11-1 and TRBJ2-2; 7 positions agree with TRBD2. The CDR3 runs 14 residues. Looked up from germline, CDR1 is SGHAT and CDR2 is FQDESV (reference sequence). V lost 5 bases to trimming and J lost 5 bases; unmatched junction nucleotides: 5. The CDR3 here is CASSRTGGTGELFF. The CDR3 DNA reads as TGTGCCAGCAGCCGGACCGGGGGGACCGGGGAGCTGTTTTTT.

This rearrangement joins TRBV5-1 to TRBJ2-1; D gene uncertain. The CDR3 has 15 amino acids. Trimming shortened V by 0 bases and J by 5 bases, and 12 bases separated the two germline ends. Looked up from germline, CDR1 is SGHRS and CDR2 is YFSETQ. DNA for the CDR3: TGCGCCAGCAGCTTGGAGGGTAGGCCGGACAATGAGCAGTTCTTC. This sequence encodes CASSLEGRPDNEQFF.

This rearrangement joins TRBV2 to TRBJ1-4; D is undetermined. Trimming cost V 6 bases and J 7 bases, with 18 bases left between them. CDR1 is SNHLY and CDR2 is FYNNEI in the germline V gene. There are 15 residues in the CDR3. The CDR3 reads CASSADGSWGEKLFF. As DNA, the CDR3 is TGTGCCAGCAGCGCTGACGGTTCCTGGGGTGAAAAACTGTTTTTT.

This clone appeared a few times. The chain joins TRBV6-6 to TRBJ1-5, with 8 nucleotides matching TRBD1. The CDR3 covers 14 residues. Per the germline V gene, CDR1 is MNHNY and CDR2 is SVGAGI (reference sequence). V was pared by 6 bases and J by 2 bases, with 3 bases of the junction left unmatched. CDR3 in DNA: TGTGCCAGCAGAGGACAGGGCGGCAATCAGCCCCAGCATTTT. Amino acids: CASRGQGGNQPQHF.

The rearrangement links TRBV6-1 to TRBJ1-4; D uncertain. V was cut by 2 bases and J by 5 bases, with 18 bases left in between. The germline V gene has CDR1 MNHNS and CDR2 SASEGT. The CDR3 totals 17 residues. The CDR3 region is CASSESWGLGTNEKLFF. CDR3 nucleotides: TGTGCCAGCAGTGAATCCTGGGGTCTGGGAACAAATGAAAAACTGTTTTTT.

The chain combines TRBV6-6 with TRBJ2-3, with 7 bases fitting TRBD1. This CDR3 spans 15 amino acids. Losses at the gene ends were 7 bases for V and 2 bases for J; bases not matched to a gene: 9. Germline lookup yields CDR1 MNHNY and CDR2 SVGAGI (reference sequence). The CDR3 nucleotides read TGTGCCAGCAAACGAGAACAGGGGTACACAGATACGCAGTATTTT. Its protein is CASKREQGYTDTQYF.

The chain has TRBV6-5 and TRBJ2-2, with D tentatively TRBD2 (5 bases). This CDR3 has 13 residues. The germline V gene encodes CDR1 MNHEY and CDR2 SVGAGI. V lost 7 bases and J lost 4, with 10 bases in between. CDR3 in amino acids: CASTSRLTGELFF. CDR3 DNA sequence: TGTGCCAGCACTAGCCGGCTCACCGGGGAGCTGTTTTTT.

Points on this clone: The junction and the germline gene differ at one end; a read error may be behind it. This chain joins TRBV7-7 and TRBJ1-5; TRBD1 aligns across 7 bases. CDR3 length: 14 residues. Germline V lookup: CDR1 SSHAT, CDR2 FNYEAQ (reference sequence). The CDR3 coding sequence is TGTGCTAGCAGCCCGGGACAGTACAATCAGCCCCAGCATTTT. It encodes CASSPGQYNQPQHF.

This clone showed up just a few times. The gene calls are TRBV30 and TRBJ2-2; D not certain. This CDR3 has 15 residues. The V gene's germline CDR1 is GTSNPN and CDR2 SVGIG (reference sequence). V shed 0 bases and J shed 5 bases, with 13 bases lying between them. The CDR3 nucleotides read TGTGCCTGGAGTGTAGGCCGGGTCATGACCGGGGAGCTGTTTTTT. This sequence encodes CAWSVGRVMTGELFF. The entire variable domain, with the rest obtained from reference TRBV30 and TRBJ2-2, is as follows: SQTIHQWPATLVQPVGSPLSLECTVEGTSNPNLYWYRQAAGRGLQLLFYSVGIGQISSEVPQNLSASRPQDRQFILSSKKLLLSDSGFYLCAWSVGRVMTGELFFGEGSRLTVL.

The sample holds many counts of this clone. V is TRBV30 and J is TRBJ2-7; the D is unclear. V lost 1 base and J 1 base, leaving 11 bases between the germline ends. CDR3 length equals 14 residues. Per germline, CDR1 GTSNPN and CDR2 SVGIG (reference sequence). CDR3 residues: CAWSADRFSYEQYV. In DNA form, the CDR3 reads TGTGCCTGGAGTGCAGATAGGTTTTCCTACGAGCAGTACGTC.

In the case of this clone: One junction end disagrees with the germline gene, perhaps due to a read error. The gene calls are TRBV5-6 and TRBJ2-1; D perhaps matches TRBD1 (5 bases). The CDR3 loop spans 12 amino acids. Per germline, CDR1 SGHDT and CDR2 YYEEEE. The CDR3 region is CASSLASGFGIF. The CDR3 DNA reads TGTGCCAGCAGCTTGGCCTCAGGGTTTGGAATCTTC. Supplemented by reference TRBV5-6 and TRBJ2-1, the full variable domain reads DAGVTQSPTHLIKTRGQQVTLRCSPKSGHDTVSWYQQALGQGPQFIFQYYEEEERQRGNFPDRFSGHQFPNYSSELNVNALLLGDSALYLCASSLASGFGIFGPGTRLTVL.

The V call is TRBV10-3, the J call TRBJ2-1; D call uncertain. The CDR3 length is 13 residues. The germline CDR1 and CDR2 sequences are ENHRY and SYGVKD. Trimming removed 0 bases at V and 10 bases at J, with 10 bases between. This CDR3 reads CAISESMEREQFF. In DNA, the CDR3 is TGTGCCATCAGTGAGTCGATGGAGAGAGAGCAGTTCTTC.

The CDR3 is CASSPGLAENTGELFF. In nucleotides, the CDR3 is TGTGCCAGCAGCCCAGGACTAGCAGAAAACACCGGGGAGCTGTTTTTT. The chain has TRBV9 and TRBJ2-2; 8 bases align to TRBD2. The CDR3 length is 16 residues. Trimming removed 4 bases from V and 2 bases from J; junction bases left unmatched: 7. Germline CDR1 reads SGDLS; CDR2 reads YYNGEE. The whole variable domain, filled in from reference TRBV9 and TRBJ2-2, reads DSGVTQTPKHLITATGQRVTLRCSPRSGDLSVYWYQQSLDQGLQFLIQYYNGEERAKGNILERFSAQQFPDLHSELNLSSLELGDSALYFCASSPGLAENTGELFFGEGSRLTVL.

This chain joins TRBV10-3 and TRBJ2-4, with TRBD1 as a possible D gene (6 bases). Germline V gene data show CDR1 as ENHRY and CDR2 as SYGVKD. This CDR3 comprises 15 residues. V shed 4 bases and J shed 1 base, with 11 bases lying between them. As DNA, the CDR3 is TGTGCCATCAGTGGTGGGACACTGGCCAAAAACATTCAGTACTTC. Protein: CAISGGTLAKNIQYF.

Regarding this clone: A junction end diverges from the germline sequence, so it may reflect a read error. The rearrangement uses TRBV4-1 and TRBJ2-7, with TRBD1 matching over 8 bases. CDR1 and CDR2 (germline): MGHRA, YSYEKL. The CDR3 has 15 residues. In nucleotides, the CDR3 is TGCGCCAGCAGCCAAGCATCAGGGGGCATACGGTCCCCATCTTTC. Protein: CASSQASGGIRSPSF.

V is TRBV21-1 and J is TRBJ2-7; TRBD1, as called in the table, went unchecked against the DNA. TRBV21-1 is a recognized pseudogene. The CDR3 has 15 residues. Here the CDR3 DNA reads TGTGCCAGCAGCCTAGAAAGGGACAGGGAGGACGAGCAGTACTTC. Protein product: CASSLERDREDEQYF.

This clone was counted a few times. The CDR3 coding sequence is TGTGCCAGCGGGTGGCGGGAAAAACTGTTTTTT. Protein product: CASGWREKLFF. The chain has TRBV6-5 and TRBJ1-4; D is unclear. The CDR3 consists of 11 residues. Germline V gene lookup returns CDR1 MNHEY and CDR2 SVGAGI. The V end lost 8 bases, the J end lost 8 bases, and 9 bases lay between the germline ends.

The CDR3 is CASSQDHATYEQFF. CDR3 coding DNA: TGCGCCAGCAGCCAAGATCATGCGACCTATGAGCAGTTCTTC. J is TRBJ2-1 and V is TRBV4-3; D is ambiguous. The CDR3 loop spans 14 amino acids. The germline V gene has CDR1 LGHNA and CDR2 YSLEER. V lost 0 bases and J 8 bases, leaving 11 bases between the germline ends.

The rearrangement links TRBV7-2 to TRBJ1-1; 8 positions agree with TRBD1. The junction had 6 bases not matched to a gene; V was cut back by 2 bases and J by 4 bases. CDR1 SGHTA and CDR2 FQGNSA come from the germline V gene. The CDR3 covers 15 residues. The CDR3: CASSLTGQGATEAFF. The DNA for the CDR3 is TGTGCCAGCAGCTTAACTGGTCAGGGGGCCACTGAAGCTTTCTTT.

The chain employs TRBV2 and TRBJ2-1; D is undetermined. Trimming took off 4 bases at V and 10 bases at J, with 8 bases between the two ends. The length of the CDR3 is 11 residues. Per germline, CDR1 SNHLY and CDR2 FYNNEI. The CDR3 nucleotides are TGTGCCAGCAGTGTTCGCCGGGAGCAGTTCTTC. It translates to CASSVRREQFF.

For this clone: This CDR3 is also generated by other DNA sequences in the sample. This chain links TRBV30 with TRBJ1-5; 7 positions match TRBD1. The CDR3 is made up of 13 amino acids. V was pared by 1 base and J by 4 bases, with 1 base of the junction left unmatched. CDR1 and CDR2 (germline): GTSNPN, SVGIG (reference sequence). Here the CDR3 DNA reads TGTGCCTGGAGTGGGGACAGAAATCAGCCCCAGCATTTT. As protein: CAWSGDRNQPQHF.